Following are 26 T cell receptor beta chains from one sample sequenced in a study of low-dose radiotherapy and immunotherapy resistance in tumors. Time point noted: after trial treatment. Treatment meaning: LDRT plus nivolumab, ipilimumab, low-dose cyclophosphamide and aspirin (RACIN trial). TCRs underwent 20 PCR cycles of amplification with a constant-region primer and V-primer adapter. TCRdb recomputed calls from the reads with MiXCR, one row per CDR3 protein. The sample lists roughly 52,000 distinct CDR3 sequences, roughly 33% seen once, with under 8.5% in the top ten. This specimen was PBMCs, taken after low-dose radiotherapy plus immunotherapy. Receptor source: a male donor with rectosigmoid adenocarcinoma.

This clonotype was recorded a few times. The chain carries TRBV3-1 and TRBJ2-7; D ambiguous. Germline loops: CDR1 LGHDT, CDR2 YNNKEL (reference sequence). The CDR3 runs 14 residues. V dropped 5 bases and J dropped 4 bases, with 15 bases sitting between them. The CDR3 sequence: CASSVGSLFYEQYF. DNA for the CDR3: TGTGCCAGCAGCGTGGGGTCCCTCTTTTACGAGCAGTACTTC.

This clonotype was seen more than once but under ten times. This likely traces to a read error, being one base from a far larger clone. The chain is built from TRBV7-2 and TRBJ2-7; the D is unclear. Trimming removed 2 bases at V and 7 bases at J, with 12 bases between. CDR1 SGHTA and CDR2 FQGNSA come from the germline V gene. The length of the CDR3 is 13 residues. The CDR3 spells CASSLRESWEQYF. The CDR3 DNA follows: TGTGCCAGCAGCTTAAGGGAATCCTGGGAGCAGTACTTC.

This clonotype is classed as medium-sized. The chain carries TRBV28 and TRBJ2-7; tentatively, D is TRBD2 (6 bases). The CDR3 covers 15 residues. The germline V gene has CDR1 MDHEN and CDR2 SYDVKM. Trimming stripped 8 bases from V and 5 bases from J, with 22 bases between. In nucleotides, the CDR3 is TGTGCCAGCCCGGGACCGGGCGGGGTCGTGGACGAGCAGTACTTC. This translates into CASPGPGGVVDEQYF.

V gene TRBV10-3 combines with J gene TRBJ1-3; D gene ambiguous. The germline CDR1 and CDR2 sequences are ENHRY and SYGVKD. The V gene lost 0 bases and the J gene lost 4 bases, with 19 bases spanning the gap. The CDR3 covers 18 residues. CDR3 amino acids: CAISESWAGRSAGNTIYF. CDR3 nucleotides: TGTGCCATCAGTGAGTCTTGGGCAGGCCGGTCCGCGGGAAACACCATATATTTT.

This clonotype was recorded a few times. DNA of the CDR3: TGTGCCAGCAGCCAATTCGCGGGACAGGGGTCCTACGAGCAGTACTTC. It codes for CASSQFAGQGSYEQYF. The J gene is TRBJ2-7, the V gene TRBV16, with 10 bases matching TRBD1. The CDR3 sequence is 16 residues long. The V gene's germline CDR1 is KGHSY and CDR2 FQNENV. With 1 base clipped from V and 1 base from J, the junction kept 4 bases outside the gene matches.

The table lists this clonotype with many counts. This chain links TRBV4-3 with TRBJ2-3; no firm D call. The germline CDR1 and CDR2 sequences are LGHNA and YSLEER. The CDR3 has 14 residues. V was pared by 0 bases and J by 8 bases, with 12 bases between. The CDR3 loop reads CASSQDLGLGTQYF. DNA of the CDR3: TGCGCCAGCAGCCAAGACCTTGGTCTGGGTACGCAGTATTTT.

Ten or more counts support this clonotype. This rearrangement joins TRBV23-1 to TRBJ2-3, with 9 bases that match TRBD2. TRBV23-1 has ORF status, its function being uncertain. V shed 4 bases, J shed 5 bases, and the junction held 22 bases outside the gene matches. This CDR3 is 20 amino acids long. The CDR3, as DNA: TGCGCCAGCAGTCTTCGACGGGTCCGGGGCGGCGGGAGGGCCGGAGATACGCAGTATTTT. Protein: CASSLRRVRGGGRAGDTQYF.

The chain uses TRBV11-2 and TRBJ2-5, with 7 bases aligning to TRBD2. Germline V gene data show CDR1 as SGHAT and CDR2 as FQNNGV. J was trimmed by 0 bases and V by 5 bases; bases with no gene match: 6. This CDR3 is 15 amino acids long. The CDR3 region has the DNA TGTGCCAGCAGCCTCACTCTAGCGGACCAAGAGACCCAGTACTTC. This sequence encodes CASSLTLADQETQYF.

This clonotype showed up many times. This sequence joins TRBV19 and TRBJ2-7, with D perhaps TRBD1 (5 bases). Germline V gene data show CDR1 as LNHDA and CDR2 as SQIVND (reference sequence). The CDR3 loop spans 12 amino acids. Trimming took off 11 bases at V and 0 bases at J, with 11 bases between the two ends. This CDR3 reads CAPRTNSYEQYF. The CDR3 nucleotides are TGTGCCCCACGGACAAACTCCTACGAGCAGTACTTC.

This clonotype was detected many times. The J gene is TRBJ2-5, the V gene TRBV9; D uncertain. In germline, CDR1 is SGDLS, CDR2 YYNGEE. Trimming removed 3 bases at V and 0 bases at J, with 15 bases between. This CDR3 region has 16 residues. The CDR3 coding sequence is TGTGCCAGCAGCGCACGATTCGACACGTACCAAGAGACCCAGTACTTC. The encoded protein is CASSARFDTYQETQYF. The whole variable domain, remainder taken from reference TRBV9 and TRBJ2-5, is DSGVTQTPKHLITATGQRVTLRCSPRSGDLSVYWYQQSLDQGLQFLIQYYNGEERAKGNILERFSAQQFPDLHSELNLSSLELGDSALYFCASSARFDTYQETQYFGPGTRLLVL.

This clonotype was picked up many times. The CDR3 DNA is TGTGCCAGCAGTCCTAGACAGGGGGCGGGCAATCAGCCCCAGCATTTT. Translated, it gives CASSPRQGAGNQPQHF. The chain links TRBV12-3 or TRBV12-4 to TRBJ1-5, with TRBD1 matching over 10 bases. The V segment lost 5 bases and the J segment 2 bases; nucleotides outside the gene matches: 6. The CDR3 is made up of 16 amino acids.

The chain uses TRBV20-1 and TRBJ2-2; possible D gene TRBD2, 5 bases. The CDR3 runs to 14 residues. The ends were cut back, 7 bases at V and 4 bases at J, with 16 bases in the middle. Germline assignment: CDR1 DFQATT and CDR2 SNEGSKA (reference sequence). The CDR3 region has the DNA TGCAGTGTCGTCGGAGCCCGGGGCACCGGGGAGCTGTTTTTT. Translation gives CSVVGARGTGELFF.

This clonotype was picked up many times. J is TRBJ1-4 and V is TRBV28; maybe TRBD1 (6 bases). V shed 2 bases and J shed 4 bases, with 20 bases lying between them. Germline values: CDR1 MDHEN, CDR2 SYDVKM. This CDR3 region has 18 residues. CDR3 in amino acids: CASSLAPLGKGGNEKLFF. For the CDR3, the DNA is TGTGCCAGCAGTTTAGCACCCCTGGGGAAAGGGGGTAATGAAAAACTGTTTTTT.

Judged by abundance, this clonotype is medium-sized. V gene TRBV28 combines with J gene TRBJ1-2, with D possibly matching TRBD1 (5 bases). The germline V gene has CDR1 MDHEN and CDR2 SYDVKM. Trimming stripped 6 bases from V and 6 bases from J, with 11 bases between. The CDR3 spans 12 residues. For the CDR3, the DNA is TGTGCCAGCAGGCAAAGGGACGATGGCTACACCTTC. It specifies CASRQRDDGYTF.

This clonotype was observed at least ten times. The chain uses TRBV25-1 and TRBJ2-5, with D unclear. Trimming cost V 10 bases and J 5 bases, with 8 bases left between them. This CDR3 spans 10 amino acids. Germline V gives CDR1 MGHDK, CDR2 SYGVNS. Written as DNA, the CDR3 is TGTGCCACGGTTAGGGAGACCCAGTACTTC. It specifies CATVRETQYF.

The J gene is TRBJ1-5, the V gene TRBV27, with 7 bases fitting TRBD1. V gave up 4 bases and J gave up 4 bases; unmatched junction bases: 10. This CDR3 has 16 amino acids. Germline V gene sequence: CDR1 MNHEY, CDR2 SMNVEV (reference sequence). The CDR3 spells CASSSKTGRGNQPQHF. The CDR3 DNA sequence: TGTGCCAGCAGTTCCAAGACAGGGAGGGGGAATCAGCCCCAGCATTTT.

CDR3 sequence reads: CASSESSVYNEQFF. The CDR3 DNA reads as TGTGCCAGCAGTGAGTCTAGCGTCTACAATGAGCAGTTCTTC. This chain links TRBV2 with TRBJ2-1; weak D call: TRBD2 (6 bases). CDR1 is SNHLY and CDR2 is FYNNEI in the germline V gene. Trimming removed 3 bases from V and 3 bases from J, with 9 bases in between. The CDR3 has 14 residues.

This clonotype was seen only a few times. It differs at one base from a far larger clone, so likely a read error. The rearrangement joins TRBV28 to TRBJ2-7; D uncertain. Germline V gene data show CDR1 as MDHEN and CDR2 as SYDVKM. The length of the CDR3 is 12 residues. V was cut by 6 bases and J by 7 bases, with 13 bases left in between. CDR3 residues: CASSPLGSEQYF. The CDR3 DNA is TGTGCCAGCAGCCCCCTGGGTAGTGAGCAGTACTTC. Together with reference TRBV28 and TRBJ2-7, the CDR3 gives the full variable domain: DVKVTQSSRYLVKRTGEKVFLECVQDMDHENMFWYRQDPGLGLRLIYFSYDVKMKEKGDIPEGYSVSREKKERFSLILESASTNQTSMYLCASSPLGSEQYFGPGTRLTVT.

This clonotype was found many times. The chain links TRBV20-1 to TRBJ2-7; unclear D gene. The CDR3 runs 18 residues. Trimming pared 2 bases from V and 0 bases from J, leaving 23 bases between. Germline V gives CDR1 DFQATT, CDR2 SNEGSKA (reference sequence). As DNA, the CDR3 is TGCAGTGCTAGATTACTTGGACCCCCGCTGCGCTCCTCCTACGAGCAGTACTTC. This gives the protein CSARLLGPPLRSSYEQYF.

The chain links TRBV28 to TRBJ2-2; D may be TRBD2 (6 bases). The CDR3 spans 15 residues. Trimming pared 4 bases from V and 3 bases from J, leaving 12 bases between. Germline V lookup: CDR1 MDHEN, CDR2 SYDVKM. In DNA form, the CDR3 reads TGTGCCAGCAGTTCCAGGAGGGACTACACCGGGGAGCTGTTTTTT. It codes for CASSSRRDYTGELFF.

There are a few counts of this clonotype. This rearrangement joins TRBV30 to TRBJ2-7; no definite D call. This CDR3 comprises 12 residues. V shed 1 base and J shed 3 bases, with 7 bases lying between them. Germline CDR1 and CDR2: GTSNPN and SVGIG (reference sequence). CDR3 loop: CAWSDGVYEQYF. DNA of the CDR3: TGTGCCTGGAGTGACGGTGTCTACGAGCAGTACTTC.

This clonotype was counted many times. The chain combines TRBV28 with TRBJ2-2, with D perhaps TRBD1 (6 bases). Germline V gene data show CDR1 as MDHEN and CDR2 as SYDVKM. This CDR3 comprises 14 residues. Between the trimmed V and J ends, which lost 7 bases and 5 bases, there was a span of 14 bases. CDR3: CASKIQGRTGELFF. CDR3 nucleotides: TGTGCCAGCAAGATACAGGGAAGGACCGGGGAGCTGTTTTTT.

This chain uses TRBV5-4 with TRBJ2-7; TRBD2 aligns across 10 bases. Germline values: CDR1 SGHNT, CDR2 YYREEE (reference sequence). Losses at the gene ends were 4 bases for V and 4 bases for J; bases not matched to a gene: 5. The CDR3 length is 14 residues. The CDR3 sequence is CASSPSGSSYEQYF. In DNA, the CDR3 is TGTGCCAGCAGCCCTAGCGGGAGTTCATACGAGCAGTACTTC.

On this clonotype itself: A far bigger clonotype differs at one base, so this is likely a read error. The V call is TRBV7-6, the J call TRBJ2-1, with D perhaps matching TRBD2 (5 bases). Trimming cost V 5 bases and J 3 bases, with 8 bases left between them. In germline, CDR1 is SGHVS, CDR2 FNYEAQ. This CDR3 comprises 13 residues. CDR3 DNA: TGTGCCAGCAGCCGGACTGGCTACAATGAGCAGTTCTTC. Its translation is CASSRTGYNEQFF.

This sequence joins TRBV9 and TRBJ1-3, with no clear D. Germline V gives CDR1 SGDLS, CDR2 YYNGEE. The V gene lost 2 bases and the J gene lost 3 bases, with 15 bases spanning the gap. This CDR3 has 16 amino acids. DNA for the CDR3: TGTGCCAGCAGCGTTGGACGGAACCCTGGTGGAAACACCATATATTTT. Protein product: CASSVGRNPGGNTIYF.

The table lists this clonotype with a few counts. The chain joins TRBV6-1 to TRBJ1-5; D is uncertain. The germline CDR1 and CDR2 sequences are MNHNS and SASEGT. The CDR3 has 15 amino acids. With 2 bases removed from V and 2 bases from J, the gap between germline ends came to 10 bases. CDR3 DNA: TGTGCCAGCAGTGAAAGCATCTCTGGCAATCAGCCCCAGCATTTT. Translating gives CASSESISGNQPQHF.